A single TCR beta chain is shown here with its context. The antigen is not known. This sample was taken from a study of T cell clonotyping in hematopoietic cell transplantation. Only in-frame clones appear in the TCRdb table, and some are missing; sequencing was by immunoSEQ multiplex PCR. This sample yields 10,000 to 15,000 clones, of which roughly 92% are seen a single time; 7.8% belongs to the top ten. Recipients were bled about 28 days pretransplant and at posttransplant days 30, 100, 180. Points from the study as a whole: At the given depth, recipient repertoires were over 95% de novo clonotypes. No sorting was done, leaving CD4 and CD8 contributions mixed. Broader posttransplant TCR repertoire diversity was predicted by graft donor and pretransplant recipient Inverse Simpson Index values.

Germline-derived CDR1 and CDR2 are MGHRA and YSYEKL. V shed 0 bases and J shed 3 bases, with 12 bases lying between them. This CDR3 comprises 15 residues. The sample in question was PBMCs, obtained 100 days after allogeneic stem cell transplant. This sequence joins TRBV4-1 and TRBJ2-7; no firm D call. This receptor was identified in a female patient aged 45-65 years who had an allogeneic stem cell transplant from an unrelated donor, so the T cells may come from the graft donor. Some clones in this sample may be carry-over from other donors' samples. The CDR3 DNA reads TGCGCCAGCAGCCAAGAGGGCTCAATAGTCTACGAGCAGTACTTC. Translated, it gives CASSQEGSIVYEQYF.